The 3 T cell receptor beta chains presented below share a single source sample, sequenced in a study of Ad26.COV2.S vaccination and SARS-CoV-2 variants (dated by TCRdb to the early 2020s). The library was built by means of the immunoSEQ multiplex PCR assay. TCRdb took this table from immuneACCESS and kept in-frame rearrangements with V and J called. Such tables lack part of the clones; where checked against another copy, unresolved V genes explain under half of the gap, and the rest is unexplained. Across this sample there are 400,000 to 500,000 clones, with approximately 87% seen only once. In total, the top ten clones hold about 4% of the sample. What the treatment or condition label conveys for this sample: 15 to 20 received Ad26.COV2.S at low or high dose, single or two shots; about 5 received placebo; per-sample allocation not given. For vaccine and placebo recipients, repertoires were sequenced using samples collected on day 63 after the first injection.

The specimen was peripheral blood, collected in a trial of Ad26.COV2.S vaccine versus placebo. The receptors here all came from a person between 18 and 65 years old who received the Ad26.COV2.S COVID-19 vaccine or a placebo.

The chain has TRBV10-1 and TRBJ2-7, with TRBD1 matching 8 bases. The CDR3 is 16 residues long. With V trimmed by 0 bases and J by 4 bases, 8 bases remained unmatched. Germline CDR1 WNHNN, CDR2 SYGVQD (reference sequence). The CDR3 protein is CASSESIRTGKYEQYF. DNA of the CDR3: TGCGCCAGCAGTGAGTCTATAAGGACAGGGAAGTACGAGCAGTACTTC.

This clone has just one count. The chain joins TRBV19 to TRBJ2-3; D unresolved. This CDR3 contains 15 residues. Germline CDR1 LNHDA, CDR2 SQIVND (reference sequence). Trimming stripped 4 bases from V and 3 bases from J, with 14 bases between. The CDR3 loop is CASSTSRATTDTQYF. DNA for the CDR3: TGTGCCAGTAGTACCTCCCGGGCCACGACAGATACGCAGTATTTT.

This clone has just a few counts. The V and J genes are TRBV4-1 and TRBJ1-2, with D unresolved. V lost 1 base and J lost 3, with 3 bases in between. This CDR3 is 12 amino acids long. Germline values: CDR1 MGHRA, CDR2 YSYEKL. CDR3 region: CASSQGDYGYTF. In DNA form, the CDR3 reads TGCGCCAGCAGCCAAGGCGACTATGGCTACACCTTC.